This T cell receptor (beta chain) was found in a study of blood T cells in healthy people across ages. As for the study in general: Per two T cells, template switching captured roughly one barcoded beta molecule.

Each sample gave at least 6 million isolated PBMCs. General observations from the study: Without sorted subsets, naive and antigen-experienced compartments could not be conclusively compared.

As for this clonotype: What it binds is not known.

This CDR3 has 12 amino acids. Trimming took 4 bases from V and 15 from J, leaving 16 bases between them. Germline lookup yields CDR1 MGHRA and CDR2 YSYEKL. Together with a sample-barcoded 5' primer, a J-beta primer mix was included in a second PCR lasting roughly 6 to 12 cycles. Each CDR3 protein is one row after TCRdb ran MiXCR on the 5' RACE reads. The table has about 1 million distinct CDR3 sequences, more than 40% seen once; the top ten hold about 20%. This chain links TRBV4-1 with TRBJ2-1; tentative D call: TRBD2 (6 bases). The receptor was isolated from a woman aged 60-70 years in good health. Input material: blood. CDR3 amino acids: CASSPAGETRFF. As DNA, the CDR3 is TGCGCCAGCAGCCCGGCAGGTGAGACTAGGTTCTTC.